This entry features one TCR beta chain sequence. The antigen is unknown. The CDR3 runs 16 residues. CDR1 and CDR2 (germline): KGHSH, LQKENI. The junction had 4 bases not matched to a gene; V was cut back by 5 bases and J by 2 bases. The data are from a study of CD4 T cells in relation to SARS-CoV-2 and coronaviruses. Background on the study: Crossreactive spike epitopes shared across donors were mapped to their HLA restriction.

Unexposed donor CD4+ T cells date from 2011-2018, before the COVID-19 pandemic. Sequencing was performed with immunoSEQ multiplex PCR; in TCRdb, only in-frame clones are kept and a portion is missing. The sample lists 60,000 to 65,000 clones, 94% occurring once. Study results and caveats: Roughly 65% of donors had memory CD4+ clonotypes crossrecognizing SARS-CoV-2 and common cold coronavirus spike. Each donor contributed either pre-pandemic or post-infection samples, not both. Culture-expanded clones reflect memory recall rather than primary priming during culture.

This receptor was identified in a human donor in good health. The V and J genes are TRBV18 and TRBJ2-1; 12 bases align to TRBD2. Sequenced: naive CD4+ T cells from PBMCs. Sample subset: naive CD4+ T cells isolated by negative enrichment. Here the CDR3 reads CASSATSGRTYNEQFF. The CDR3 DNA follows: TGTGCCAGCTCAGCGACTAGCGGGAGAACCTACAATGAGCAGTTCTTC.